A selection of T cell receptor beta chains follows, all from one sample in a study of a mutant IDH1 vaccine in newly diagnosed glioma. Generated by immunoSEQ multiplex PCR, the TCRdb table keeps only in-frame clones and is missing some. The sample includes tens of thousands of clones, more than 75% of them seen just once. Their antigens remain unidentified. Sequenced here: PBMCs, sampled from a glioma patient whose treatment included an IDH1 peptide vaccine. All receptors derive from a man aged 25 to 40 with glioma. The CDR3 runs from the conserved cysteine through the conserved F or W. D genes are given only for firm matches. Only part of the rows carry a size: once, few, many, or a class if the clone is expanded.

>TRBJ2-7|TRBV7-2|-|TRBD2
TGTGCCAGCAGCCCAGGGACTAGTCGAGACGAGCAGTACTTC
CASSPGTSRDEQYF
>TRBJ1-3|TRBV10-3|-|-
TGTGCCATCAACTCTGGAAACACCATATATTTT
CAINSGNTIYF
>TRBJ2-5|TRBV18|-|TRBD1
TGTGCCAGCTCACCACCGTATGGGACAGAGGGGACCCAGTACTTC
CASSPPYGTEGTQYF
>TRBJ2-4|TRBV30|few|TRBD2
TGTGCCTGGAGTCGGGGGGTGGCAAACATTCAGTACTTC
CAWSRGVANIQYF
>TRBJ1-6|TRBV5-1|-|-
TGCGCCAGCAGCCCCGGGGCCTCAAATTCACCCCTCCACTTT
CASSPGASNSPLHF
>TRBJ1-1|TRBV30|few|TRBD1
TGTGCCTGGAGAGGGACAGGGACGAACACTGAAGCTTTCTTT
CAWRGTGTNTEAFF
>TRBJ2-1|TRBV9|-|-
TGTGCCAGCAGCGTAGCTAAGAATGAGCAGTTCTTC
CASSVAKNEQFF
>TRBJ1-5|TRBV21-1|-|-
TGTGCCAGCAGCAAAGGGCTGTGGAGAGTTAGCAATCAGCCCCAGCATTTT
CASSKGLWRVSNQPQHF
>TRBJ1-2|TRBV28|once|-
TGTGCCAGCAGTTACAGGGTGGATGGCTACACCTTC
CASSYRVDGYTF
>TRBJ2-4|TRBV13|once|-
TGTGCCAGCAGCTCCGGAGGACAAAACATTCAGTACTTC
CASSSGGQNIQYF
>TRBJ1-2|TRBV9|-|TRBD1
TGTGCCAGCAGCTCGGGACAGGGGGTATATGGCTACACCTTC
CASSSGQGVYGYTF
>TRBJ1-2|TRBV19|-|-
TGTGCCAGTAGTCTCCCCCCGACCTACACCTTC
CASSLPPTYTF
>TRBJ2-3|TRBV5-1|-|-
TGCGCCAGCAGTCGAGGAGGGGATTATAGGGATACGCAGTATTTT
CASSRGGDYRDTQYF
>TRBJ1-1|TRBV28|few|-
TGTGCCACCGTTATCAGGGCGTTCACTGAAGCTTTCTTT
CATVIRAFTEAFF
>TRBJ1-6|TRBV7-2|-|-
TGTGCCAGCAGCTTATCCAAAGGGGATAATTCACCCCTCCACTTT
CASSLSKGDNSPLHF
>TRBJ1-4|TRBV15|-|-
TGTGCCACCAGCACCCACTTTAGCAGACGTAATGAAAAACTGTTTTTT
CATSTHFSRRNEKLFF
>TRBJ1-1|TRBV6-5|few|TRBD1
TGTGCCAGCAGGCGACAGGGGCCTCTCACTGAAGCTTTCTTT
CASRRQGPLTEAFF
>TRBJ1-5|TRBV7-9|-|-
TGTGCCAGCAGCTTCGGGCCCCATAGCAATCAGCCCCAGCATTTT
CASSFGPHSNQPQHF
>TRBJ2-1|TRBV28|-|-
TGTGCCAGCAGCCCCCGGGCCAACGATCCGAAGCAGTTCTTC
CASSPRANDPKQFF
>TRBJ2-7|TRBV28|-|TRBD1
TGTGCCAGCAGTTCTCCCCGACAGGGGCTACCTTCCTACGAGCAGTACTTC
CASSSPRQGLPSYEQYF
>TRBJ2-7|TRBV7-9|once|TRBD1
TGTGCCAGCAGCTTAGCACAGGGGGGCACCTACGAGCAGTACTTC
CASSLAQGGTYEQYF
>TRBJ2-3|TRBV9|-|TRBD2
TGTGCCAGCAGCGATAAGAGGCGGGGGGACACAGATACGCAGTATTTT
CASSDKRRGDTDTQYF
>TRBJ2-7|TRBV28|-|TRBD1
TGTGCCAGCAGTTTATGGTCGGACAGGGGGCAGGAGCAGTACTTC
CASSLWSDRGQEQYF